These T cell receptor beta chains were read from a single sample in a study of CD8+CD57+ T cells in acquired aplastic anemia. TCRdb independently ran MiXCR on the reads; one entry per CDR3 protein. Counted here are over 45,000 distinct CDR3 sequences, approximately 78% occurring once; the ten biggest clones make up around a third. The source material was sorted CD4+, CD8+, or CD8+CD57+ T cells (not recorded which) from PBMCs. These receptors all come from a human donor in good health, serving as a control. The CDR3 runs from the conserved cysteine through the conserved F or W. The order of the fields is J gene, V gene, D gene, clone size, CDR3 protein, CDR3 DNA. A D gene is named only where the DNA matches it firmly. The listing skips clone size in some rows; elsewhere it reads once, few, many or a size class.

TRBJ1-1 | TRBV9 | . | many | CASSVRGGQHLGGPEAFF | TGTGCCAGCAGCGTAAGAGGAGGACAGCACCTCGGGGGCCCTGAAGCTTTCTTT
TRBJ2-3 | TRBV25-1 | TRBD1 | . | CASSETGTDTQYF | TGTGCCAGCAGTGAGACAGGGACGGATACGCAGTATTTT
TRBJ2-7 | TRBV7-9 | . | . | CASSGRLSEQYF | TGTGCCAGCAGCGGACGTCTGAGCGAGCAGTACTTC
TRBJ2-3 | TRBV24-1 | . | . | CATTNGYTDTQYF | TGTGCCACCACTAACGGGTACACAGATACGCAGTATTTT
TRBJ1-2 | TRBV29-1 | . | . | CSVSPGYTF | TGCAGCGTGAGTCCGGGCTACACCTTC
TRBJ2-1 | TRBV25-1 | . | . | CASSLVGQGNEQFF | TGTGCCAGCTCCCTCGTAGGGCAGGGCAATGAGCAGTTCTTC
TRBJ2-5 | TRBV29-1 | TRBD2 | . | CSSTSGRFETQYF | TGCAGCTCGACTAGCGGGAGGTTTGAGACCCAGTACTTC
TRBJ1-2 | TRBV6-5 | TRBD1 | many | CASSYGDGQGNYGYTF | TGTGCCAGCAGTTACGGAGACGGACAGGGCAACTATGGCTACACCTTC
TRBJ2-1 | TRBV11-1 | . | . | CVSSPRTLLDYNEQFF | TGTGTCAGCAGCCCCCGGACTCTCCTAGACTACAACGAGCAGTTCTTC
TRBJ1-6 | TRBV20-1 | TRBD1 | . | CSARRTGEGSPLHF | TGCAGTGCTAGACGGACAGGGGAGGGTTCACCCCTCCACTTT
TRBJ1-2 | TRBV15 | . | few | CATSRDDGQGGYGYTF | TGTGCCACCAGCAGAGATGACGGTCAGGGAGGCTATGGCTACACCTTC
TRBJ2-1 | TRBV7-3 | TRBD2 | . | CACLRGSSDNEQFF | TGTGCCTGCTTGCGCGGGAGTTCGGACAATGAGCAGTTCTTC
TRBJ1-2 | TRBV29-1 | . | . | CSVGSAADYGYTF | TGCAGCGTTGGGAGCGCGGCTGACTATGGCTACACCTTC
TRBJ1-6 | TRBV19 | TRBD1 | . | CASSRQGAESPLHF | TGTGCCAGTAGTAGACAGGGGGCGGAATCACCCCTCCACTTT
TRBJ2-7 | TRBV15 | TRBD2 | . | CATSSPDPGRGIYEQYF | TGTGCCACCAGCAGCCCCGATCCAGGGCGGGGGATCTACGAGCAGTACTTC